This record covers a single T cell receptor (beta chain). Germline values: CDR1 SGHNT, CDR2 YENEEA. CDR3 length equals 19 residues. The trim removed 6 bases at V and 1 base at J, leaving 14 bases unmatched. Sequenced by immunoSEQ multiplex PCR; TCRdb stores in-frame clones only, minus some. The sample holds more than 150,000 clones; about 86% are singletons and the top ten take about a fifth. This specimen belongs to a study of blood T cell repertoires in COVID-19. Input material: peripheral blood. The TCR originated in a man aged 65-85 years with active or convalescent COVID-19. The V and J genes are TRBV11-3 and TRBJ2-6, with 8 bases fitting TRBD1. The CDR3 DNA reads TGTGCCAGCAGTAAACTATCCGGGACAGGCCCTTCTGGGGCCAACGTCCTGACTTTC. It is translated as CASSKLSGTGPSGANVLTF.